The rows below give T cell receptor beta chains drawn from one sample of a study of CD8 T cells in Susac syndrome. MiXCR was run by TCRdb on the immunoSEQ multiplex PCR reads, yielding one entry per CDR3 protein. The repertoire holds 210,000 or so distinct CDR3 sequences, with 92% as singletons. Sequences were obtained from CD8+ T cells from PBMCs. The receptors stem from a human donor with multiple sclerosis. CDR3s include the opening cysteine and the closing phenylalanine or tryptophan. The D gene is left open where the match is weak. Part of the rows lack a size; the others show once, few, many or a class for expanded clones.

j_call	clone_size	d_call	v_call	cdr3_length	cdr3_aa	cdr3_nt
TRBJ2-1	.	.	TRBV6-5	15	CASKTETRAYNEQFF	TGTGCCAGCAAGACAGAGACTAGGGCCTACAATGAGCAGTTCTTC
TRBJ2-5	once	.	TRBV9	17	CASSEGVVRGVAETQYF	TGTGCCAGCAGCGAGGGGGTCGTTCGGGGTGTAGCTGAGACCCAGTACTTC
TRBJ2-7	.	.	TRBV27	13	CASSLAGRHEQYF	TGTGCCAGCAGTTTAGCAGGGCGCCACGAGCAGTACTTC
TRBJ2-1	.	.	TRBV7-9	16	CASSSAVGLLGNEQFF	TGTGCCAGCAGCTCCGCCGTTGGACTCCTGGGCAATGAGCAGTTCTTC
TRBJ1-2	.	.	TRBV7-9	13	CASSPSGYYGYTF	TGTGCCAGCAGCCCGAGCGGATACTATGGCTACACCTTC
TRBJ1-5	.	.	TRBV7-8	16	CASSLERIGSNQPQHF	TGTGCCAGCAGCTTAGAGCGAATCGGTAGCAATCAGCCCCAGCATTTT
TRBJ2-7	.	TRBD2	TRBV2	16	CASSHLLAGAAYEQYF	TGTGCCAGCAGTCACCTTCTAGCGGGAGCCGCCTACGAGCAGTACTTC
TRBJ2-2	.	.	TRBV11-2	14	CASSLASYTGELFF	TGTGCCAGCAGCTTAGCTTCATACACCGGGGAGCTGTTTTTT
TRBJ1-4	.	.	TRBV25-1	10	CAPKGEKLFF	TGTGCCCCCAAAGGGGAAAAACTGTTTTTT
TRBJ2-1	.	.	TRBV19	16	CASSSFSGAIYNEQFF	TGTGCCAGTAGTTCTTTTAGCGGAGCAATTTACAATGAGCAGTTCTTC
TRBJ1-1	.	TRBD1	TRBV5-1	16	CASRPVTGGPDGEAFF	TGCGCCAGCAGACCCGTAACAGGGGGCCCGGATGGTGAAGCTTTCTTT